This T cell receptor (beta chain) was identified in a study of spatial heterogeneity in lung cancer. Study conclusions and caveats: It was found that expanded intratumoral alpha and beta TCR counts tracked tumor mutation counts. When ubiquitous and regional expanded TCRs were counted, their numbers tracked ubiquitous and regional nonsynonymous mutations, respectively.

TCRdb re-analysed the 5' RACE reads in MiXCR, keeping a single row per CDR3 protein. The table shows fewer than 4,000 distinct CDR3 sequences, with around a tenth occurring only once. As for this clonotype: The antigen is undetermined.

The CDR3 totals 16 residues. V lost 2 bases to trimming and J lost 2 bases; unmatched junction nucleotides: 6. Germline loops: CDR1 MNHEY, CDR2 SVGAGI. Time point given: sample taken at primary tumor resection. This chain joins TRBV6-5 and TRBJ2-5; 9 nucleotides align to TRBD2. The sequenced sample was lung tumor tissue, obtained at surgery. The sequence was collected from a male donor with early-stage non-small cell lung cancer. CDR3 residues: CASSYEAGGDQETQYF. CDR3 bases: TGTGCCAGCAGTTACGAGGCGGGGGGGGATCAAGAGACCCAGTACTTC.